Listed below are T cell receptor beta chains from one sample, sequenced in a study of HIV-infected patients and healthy controls. TCRdb re-called the 5' RACE reads through MiXCR, storing one row per CDR3 protein. The sample has around 67,000 distinct CDR3 sequences, roughly 16% seen once. Material: CD4+ T cells from blood. All receptors come from a human donor in good health. Both conserved end residues are trimmed from each CDR3. A D gene is named only where the DNA matches it firmly.

>TRBD1|TRBV4-2
ASSLLSRATGDEKLF
>NA|TRBV24-1
ATSDEGPARGLSGANVLT
>NA|TRBV7-2
ASSLAGLAQY
>NA|TRBV7-2
ASSISTDTQY
>NA|TRBV30
AWSRGSDQPQH
>NA|TRBV24-1
ATSRGLQETQY
>NA|TRBV6-6
ASSYGQNQETQY
>TRBD1|TRBV20-1
SAPSDRAGGKLF
>NA|TRBV10-3
AISDSGNTEAF
>NA|TRBV7-6
ASSLAENSPLH
>NA|TRBV14
ASSRQAKETQY
>NA|TRBV10-2
ASSEQRNTEAF
>NA|TRBV25-1
ASSEAGGSNQPQH
>NA|TRBV20-1
SARESGSGTEAF
>TRBD2|TRBV7-2
ASSRGGGSSYEQY
>NA|TRBV2
ASSEQTNTEAF
>TRBD1|TRBV30
AGGQGKNQPQH
>NA|TRBV11-1
ASSGWVTGRNEQY
>NA|TRBV21-1
ASSTDTFYEQY
>NA|TRBV7-2
ASSSPSRSTDTQY
>NA|TRBV12-3/TRBV12-4
ASSQQGLGTEAF
>NA|TRBV28
ASSSSQPQH
>TRBD1|TRBV11-2
ASSLGQDSSQETQY
>NA|TRBV19
ASSGRAASYNEQF
>NA|TRBV20-1
SATRAGYGYT
>NA|TRBV6-2/TRBV6-3
ASSMGPEAF
>NA|TRBV12-3/TRBV12-4
ASREMTEAF
>NA|TRBV7-2
ASSSDRKETQY
>NA|TRBV20-1
SARNTQRGSDEAF
>TRBD2|TRBV3-1
ASSQDPVASGRYQETQY
>TRBD2|TRBV12-3/TRBV12-4
ASSFYSGKEGETQY
>TRBD1|TRBV6-6
ASRSGTGAGNTIY
>NA|TRBV10-3
ATMPFRTARTSGELF
>NA|TRBV20-1
SASRAGNTEAF
>NA|TRBV6-1
ASRSRAAQPQH
>TRBD2|TRBV19
ASSRSGTSGGTDTQY
>NA|TRBV18
ASSLGQINTEAF
>NA|TRBV28
ASTRGASEKLF
>NA|TRBV20-1
SARRGGGASF
>TRBD2|TRBV6-6
ATLPSGSYDTQY
>NA|TRBV29-1
SVQGFFYEQY
>TRBD1|TRBV29-1
SAEETGGNTEAF